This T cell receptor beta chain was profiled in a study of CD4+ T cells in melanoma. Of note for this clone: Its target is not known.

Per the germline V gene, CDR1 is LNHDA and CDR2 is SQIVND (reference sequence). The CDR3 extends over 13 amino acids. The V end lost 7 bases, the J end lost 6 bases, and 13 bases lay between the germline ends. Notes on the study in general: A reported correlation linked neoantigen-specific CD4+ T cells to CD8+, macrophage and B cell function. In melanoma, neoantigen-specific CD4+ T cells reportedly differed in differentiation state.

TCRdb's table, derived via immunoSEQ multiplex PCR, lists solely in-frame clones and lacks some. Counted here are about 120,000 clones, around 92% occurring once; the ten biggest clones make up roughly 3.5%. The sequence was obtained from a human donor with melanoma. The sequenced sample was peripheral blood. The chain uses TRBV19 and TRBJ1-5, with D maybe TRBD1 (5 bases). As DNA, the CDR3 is TGTGCCAGTATCCCCCCCGGGGGTCAGCCCCAGCATTTT. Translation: CASIPPGGQPQHF.